Here is one T cell receptor beta chain with its context. The data are from a study of metastatic and nonmetastatic thyroid tumors. TCRdb re-called the PCR reads through MiXCR. Of more than 25,000 clones listed, approximately 11% were seen once; the top ten hold about a sixth. V lost 4 bases and J lost 7; bases outside the gene matches: 12. CDR3 length equals 17 residues. Germline loops: CDR1 SGDLS, CDR2 YYNGEE. Patients were all untreated before their thyroid surgery. The V call is TRBV9, the J call TRBJ2-2, with TRBD2 matching over 11 bases. The receptor was isolated from a female donor with papillary thyroid cancer or a benign thyroid nodule (not recorded which). Some clones in this sample may be carry-over from other donors' samples. The sample was blood. The CDR3 is CASSTGTSGDILGELFF. The CDR3 nucleotides are TGTGCCAGCAGCACCGGGACTAGCGGAGACATTCTCGGGGAGCTGTTTTTT.